The 5 T cell receptor beta chains given below trace back to one sample, sequenced in a study of cytomegalovirus exposure and HLA in healthy donors. Using immunoSEQ multiplex PCR, the repertoire was profiled, and TCRdb retains in-frame clones only, with some absent. The sample shows under 250,000 clones, roughly 85% of them seen only once. Source material: PBMCs. These receptor sequences come from a woman between 18 and 29 years old in good health and CMV-seronegative.

This chain connects TRBV11-2 to TRBJ1-2, with D possibly being TRBD1 (6 bases). Germline V gives CDR1 SGHAT, CDR2 FQNNGV. The ends were cut back, 1 base at V and 4 bases at J, with 16 bases in the middle. The CDR3 length is 16 residues. Here the CDR3 reads CASSLVPGGHPYGYTF. The CDR3 DNA sequence: TGTGCCAGCAGCTTAGTTCCGGGGGGCCACCCCTATGGCTACACCTTC.

The V call is TRBV28, the J call TRBJ2-2, with TRBD1 matching over 10 bases. The CDR3 loop spans 13 amino acids. Germline V CDR1 and CDR2: MDHEN, SYDVKM. Unmatched junction bases numbered 3, after V lost 6 bases and J lost 8 bases. The CDR3 sequence: CASRRDRGGELFF. In DNA, the CDR3 is TGTGCCAGCAGGCGGGACAGGGGTGGGGAGCTGTTTTTT.

The chain links TRBV2 to TRBJ2-7; no reliable D call. V was clipped by 2 bases and J by 3 bases, with 14 bases between them. The CDR3 spans 15 residues. Germline values: CDR1 SNHLY, CDR2 FYNNEI. Here the CDR3 reads CASSEQQFRHYEQYF. The CDR3 region has the DNA TGTGCCAGCAGTGAACAGCAGTTCCGCCACTACGAGCAGTACTTC.

The chain uses TRBV7-2 and TRBJ2-1; 8 bases line up with TRBD2. Germline V gene data show CDR1 as SGHTA and CDR2 as FQGNSA. This CDR3 is 17 amino acids long. V gave up 8 bases and J gave up 0 bases; unmatched junction bases: 12. For the CDR3, the DNA is TGTGCCAGCGGTACCAAGGGCGGGAGGTTCTCCTACAATGAGCAGTTCTTC. It encodes CASGTKGGRFSYNEQFF. The whole variable domain, remainder taken from reference TRBV7-2 and TRBJ2-1, is GAGVSQSPSNKVTEKGKDVELRCDPISGHTALYWYRQSLGQGLEFLIYFQGNSAPDKSGLPSDRFSAERTGGSVSTLTIQRTQQEDSAVYLCASGTKGGRFSYNEQFFGPGTRLTVL.

The J gene is TRBJ2-5, the V gene TRBV5-6; D could derive from TRBD1 or TRBD2 (5 bases each). CDR1 is SGHDT and CDR2 is YYEEEE in the germline V gene. Trimming stripped 0 bases from V and 2 bases from J, with 11 bases between. The CDR3 covers 15 residues. This CDR3 is CASSLGGAVQETQYF. The CDR3 DNA reads as TGTGCCAGCAGCTTGGGAGGGGCAGTTCAAGAGACCCAGTACTTC.